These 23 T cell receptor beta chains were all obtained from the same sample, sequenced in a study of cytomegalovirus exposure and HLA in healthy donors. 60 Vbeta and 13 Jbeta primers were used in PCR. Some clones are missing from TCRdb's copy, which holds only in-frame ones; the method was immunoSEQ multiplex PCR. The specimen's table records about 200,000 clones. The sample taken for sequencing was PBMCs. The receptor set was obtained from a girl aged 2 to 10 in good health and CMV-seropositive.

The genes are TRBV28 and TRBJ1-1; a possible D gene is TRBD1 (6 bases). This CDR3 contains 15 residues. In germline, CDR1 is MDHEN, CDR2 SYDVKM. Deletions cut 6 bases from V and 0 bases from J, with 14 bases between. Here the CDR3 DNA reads TGTGCCAGCAGGGCCGGGACAACGATGAACACTGAAGCTTTCTTT. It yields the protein CASRAGTTMNTEAFF.

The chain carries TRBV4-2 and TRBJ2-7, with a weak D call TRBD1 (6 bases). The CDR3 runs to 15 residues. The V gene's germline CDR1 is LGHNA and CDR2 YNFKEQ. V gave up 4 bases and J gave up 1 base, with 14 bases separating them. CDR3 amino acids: CASSPPGQRSYEQYF. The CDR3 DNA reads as TGTGCCAGCAGCCCCCCAGGACAGCGGTCCTACGAGCAGTACTTC.

The CDR3 DNA sequence: TGTGCCAGCAGTGTTGGCAGGGCTCGTTACGAGCAGTACTTC. The encoded protein is CASSVGRARYEQYF. The V and J genes are TRBV2 and TRBJ2-7, with D possibly TRBD1 on 5 matching bases. V gave up 4 bases and J gave up 4 bases, with 14 bases separating them. CDR3 length: 14 residues. Per the germline V gene, CDR1 is SNHLY and CDR2 is FYNNEI.

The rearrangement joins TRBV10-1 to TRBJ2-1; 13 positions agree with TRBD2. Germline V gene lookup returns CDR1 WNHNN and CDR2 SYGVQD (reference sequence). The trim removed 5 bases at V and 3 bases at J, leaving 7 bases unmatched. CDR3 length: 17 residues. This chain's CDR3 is CASSTAGLAGLYNEQFF. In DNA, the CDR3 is TGCGCCAGCAGTACGGCGGGACTAGCGGGGCTCTACAATGAGCAGTTCTTC.

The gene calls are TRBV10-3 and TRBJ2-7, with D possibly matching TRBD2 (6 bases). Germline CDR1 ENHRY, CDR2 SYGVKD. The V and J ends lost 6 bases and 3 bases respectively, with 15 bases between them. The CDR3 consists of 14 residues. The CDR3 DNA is TGTGCCATCAGGGGGGACTTAGAGTACTACGAGCAGTACTTC. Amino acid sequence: CAIRGDLEYYEQYF.

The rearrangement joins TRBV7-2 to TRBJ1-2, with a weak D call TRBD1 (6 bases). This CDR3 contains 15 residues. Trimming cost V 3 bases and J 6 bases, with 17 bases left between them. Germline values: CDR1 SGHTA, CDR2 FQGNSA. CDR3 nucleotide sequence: TGTGCCAGCAGCTTGGGGGGCGGGGGGAAGGATGGCTACACCTTC. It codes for CASSLGGGGKDGYTF. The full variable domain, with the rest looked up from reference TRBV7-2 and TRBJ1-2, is GAGVSQSPSNKVTEKGKDVELRCDPISGHTALYWYRQSLGQGLEFLIYFQGNSAPDKSGLPSDRFSAERTGGSVSTLTIQRTQQEDSAVYLCASSLGGGGKDGYTFGSGTRLTVV.

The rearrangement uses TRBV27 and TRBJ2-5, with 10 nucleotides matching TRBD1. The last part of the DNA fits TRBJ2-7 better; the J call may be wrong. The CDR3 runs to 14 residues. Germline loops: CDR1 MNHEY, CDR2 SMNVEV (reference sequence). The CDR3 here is CASKEGQGFYEQYF. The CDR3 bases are TGTGCCAGCAAGGAGGGACAGGGGTTCTACGAGCAGTACTTC.

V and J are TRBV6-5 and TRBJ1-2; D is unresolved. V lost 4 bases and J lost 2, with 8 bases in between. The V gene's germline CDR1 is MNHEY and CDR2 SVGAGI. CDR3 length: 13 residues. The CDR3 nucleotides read TGTGCCAGCAGTTTAGCACAAAACTATGGCTACACCTTC. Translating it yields CASSLAQNYGYTF.

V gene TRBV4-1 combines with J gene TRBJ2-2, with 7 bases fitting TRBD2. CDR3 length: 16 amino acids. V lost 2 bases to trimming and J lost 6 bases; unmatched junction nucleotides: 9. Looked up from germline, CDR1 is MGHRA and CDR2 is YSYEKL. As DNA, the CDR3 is TGCGCCAGCAGCCAATACGCGGGAGTCGAGGCCGGGGAGCTGTTTTTT. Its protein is CASSQYAGVEAGELFF.

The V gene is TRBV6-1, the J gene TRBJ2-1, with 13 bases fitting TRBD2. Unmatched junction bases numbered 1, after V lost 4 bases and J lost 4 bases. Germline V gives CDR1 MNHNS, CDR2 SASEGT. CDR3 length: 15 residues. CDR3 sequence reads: CASSGLAGGYNEQFF. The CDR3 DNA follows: TGTGCCAGCAGTGGACTAGCGGGAGGTTACAATGAGCAGTTCTTC.

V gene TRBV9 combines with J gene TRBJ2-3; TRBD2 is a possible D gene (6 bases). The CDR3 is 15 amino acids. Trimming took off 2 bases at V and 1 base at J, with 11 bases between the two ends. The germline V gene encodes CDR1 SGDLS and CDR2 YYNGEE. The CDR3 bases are TGTGCCAGCAGCGTGGAGGGAGTGGGCACAGATACGCAGTATTTT. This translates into CASSVEGVGTDTQYF.

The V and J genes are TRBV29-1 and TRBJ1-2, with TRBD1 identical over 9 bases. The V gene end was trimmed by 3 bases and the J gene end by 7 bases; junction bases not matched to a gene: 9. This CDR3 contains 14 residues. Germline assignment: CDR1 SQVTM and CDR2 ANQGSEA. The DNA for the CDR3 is TGCAGCGTTGACAGAGGACAGGGGACAGGTGGCTACACCTTC. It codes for CSVDRGQGTGGYTF.

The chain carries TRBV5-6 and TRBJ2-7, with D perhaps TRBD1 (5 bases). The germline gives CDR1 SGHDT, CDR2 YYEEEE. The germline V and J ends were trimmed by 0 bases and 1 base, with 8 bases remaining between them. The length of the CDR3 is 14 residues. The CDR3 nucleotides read TGTGCCAGCAGCTTGGGGCAGGGATCCTACGAGCAGTACTTC. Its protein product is CASSLGQGSYEQYF.

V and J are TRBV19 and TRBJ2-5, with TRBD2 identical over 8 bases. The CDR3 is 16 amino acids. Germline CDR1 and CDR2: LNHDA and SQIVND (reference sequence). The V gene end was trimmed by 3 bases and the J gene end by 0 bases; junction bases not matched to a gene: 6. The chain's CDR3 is CASSIGTSAYQETQYF. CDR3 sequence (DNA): TGTGCCAGTAGTATCGGGACTAGTGCGTACCAAGAGACCCAGTACTTC.

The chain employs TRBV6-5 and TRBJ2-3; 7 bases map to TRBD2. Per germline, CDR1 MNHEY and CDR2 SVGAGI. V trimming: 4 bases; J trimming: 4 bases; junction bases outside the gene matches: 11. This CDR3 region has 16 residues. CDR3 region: CASSSRLAGSSDTQYF. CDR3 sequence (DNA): TGTGCCAGCAGTTCAAGACTAGCTGGGAGTTCAGATACGCAGTATTTT.

The CDR3 loop reads CASSEVGDRHYGYTF. The CDR3 coding sequence is TGTGCCAGCAGTGAAGTAGGGGACAGGCACTATGGCTACACCTTC. The chain carries TRBV2 and TRBJ1-2, with 8 positions matching TRBD1. V lost 1 base, J lost 3 bases, and 4 bases stayed unmatched. Germline V gives CDR1 SNHLY, CDR2 FYNNEI. The CDR3 is 15 amino acids.

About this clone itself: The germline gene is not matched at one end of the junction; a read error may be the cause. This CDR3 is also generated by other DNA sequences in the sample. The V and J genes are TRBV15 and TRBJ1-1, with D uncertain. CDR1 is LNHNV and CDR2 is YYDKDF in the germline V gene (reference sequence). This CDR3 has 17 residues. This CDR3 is CATSRDRKHGVGPEAFF. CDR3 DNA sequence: TGTGCCACCAGCAGAGATAGGAAACACGGGGTCGGGCCTGAGGCTTTCTTT. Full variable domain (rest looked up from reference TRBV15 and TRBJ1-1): DAMVIQNPRYQVTQFGKPVTLSCSQTLNHNVMYWYQQKSSQAPKLLFHYYDKDFNNEADTPDNFQSRRPNTSFCFLDIRSPGLGDTAMYLCATSRDRKHGVGPEAFFGQGTRLTVV.

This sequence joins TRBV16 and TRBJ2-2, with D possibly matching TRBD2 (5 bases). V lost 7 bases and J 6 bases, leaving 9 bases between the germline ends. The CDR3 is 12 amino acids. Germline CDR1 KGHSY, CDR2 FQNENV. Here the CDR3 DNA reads TGTGCCAGCACCCACGGGGCCGGGGAGCTGTTTTTT. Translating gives CASTHGAGELFF.

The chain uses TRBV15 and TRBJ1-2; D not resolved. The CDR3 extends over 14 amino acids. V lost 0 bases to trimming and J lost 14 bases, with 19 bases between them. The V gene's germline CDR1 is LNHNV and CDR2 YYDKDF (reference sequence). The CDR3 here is CATSRDRTVSISTF. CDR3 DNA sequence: TGTGCCACCAGCAGAGATCGCACGGTATCTATTTCTACCTTC.

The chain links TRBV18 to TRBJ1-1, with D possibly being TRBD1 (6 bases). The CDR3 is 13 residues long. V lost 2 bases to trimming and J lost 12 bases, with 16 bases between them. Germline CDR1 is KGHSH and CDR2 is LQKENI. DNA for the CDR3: TGTGCCAGCTCACCAGAGACAGGACTCATGACTTTCTTT. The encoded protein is CASSPETGLMTFF.

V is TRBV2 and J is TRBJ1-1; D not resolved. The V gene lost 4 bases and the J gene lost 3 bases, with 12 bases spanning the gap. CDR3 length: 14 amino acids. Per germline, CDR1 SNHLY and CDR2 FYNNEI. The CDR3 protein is CASSVQGRDTEAFF. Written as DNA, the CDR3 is TGTGCCAGCAGTGTACAAGGGAGGGACACTGAAGCTTTCTTT.

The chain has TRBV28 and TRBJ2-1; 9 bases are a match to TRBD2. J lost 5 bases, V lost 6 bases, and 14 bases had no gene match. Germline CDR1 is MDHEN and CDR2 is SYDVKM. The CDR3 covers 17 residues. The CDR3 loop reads CASSSFWAGGRHNEQFF. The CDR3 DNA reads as TGTGCCAGCAGCTCGTTTTGGGCGGGAGGGCGCCACAATGAGCAGTTCTTC. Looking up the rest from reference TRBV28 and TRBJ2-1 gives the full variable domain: DVKVTQSSRYLVKRTGEKVFLECVQDMDHENMFWYRQDPGLGLRLIYFSYDVKMKEKGDIPEGYSVSREKKERFSLILESASTNQTSMYLCASSSFWAGGRHNEQFFGPGTRLTVL.

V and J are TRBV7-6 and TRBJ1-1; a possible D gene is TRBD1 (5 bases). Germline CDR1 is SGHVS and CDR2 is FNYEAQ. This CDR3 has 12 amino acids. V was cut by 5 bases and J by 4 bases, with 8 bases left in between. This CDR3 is CASSRTPTEAFF. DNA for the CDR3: TGTGCCAGCAGCCGGACACCCACTGAAGCTTTCTTT.